This T cell receptor (beta chain) is from a study of shared clonotypes between healthy human individuals. Study information: The donor group consisted of two women and a few men, aged 18 to 49.

In regard to this clone: No antigen is known for it.

It was 200 to 250 ng DNA, 28,000 or so T cell genomes, that sorted-subset replicate PCRs used. Per the authors' pipeline: For the immunoSEQ data, sequences were junction-only without quality scores, so filtering differed. The method was immunoSEQ multiplex PCR; TCRdb's version includes in-frame clones alone and lacks a portion of them. D and trimming come from the DNA, and the V and J calls and clone size come from that table. The repertoire includes 640,000 or so clones, about two thirds of them detected once, and around 1.8% sits in the top ten. Whole-study results and caveats: Rarefaction revealed incomplete sorted-subset sequencing despite large depth.

Germline assignment: CDR1 MDHEN and CDR2 SYDVKM. CDR3 length equals 12 residues. Trimming stripped 6 bases from V and 4 bases from J, with 10 bases between. The sequence came from a woman in her thirties in good health. The chain has TRBV28 and TRBJ2-7; no definite D call. The source material was memory CD4+ T cells sorted from blood. This sample's subset: CD45RA-negative fraction. The CDR3 sequence is CASSGQGYEQYF. DNA for the CDR3: TGTGCCAGCAGCGGGCAAGGGTACGAGCAGTACTTC.